The clone carrying this TCR beta chain came up many times. What it recognizes is unknown. This record comes from a study of T cells after yellow fever vaccination. Study results and limitations: Primary-vaccination clones mostly resurfaced post-booster (about 96% CD4, about 87% CD8).

Trimming removed 1 base at V and 4 bases at J, with 12 bases between. Germline assignment: CDR1 SGHRS and CDR2 YFSETQ. CDR3 length: 15 amino acids. TCRdb ran MiXCR on the 5' RACE reads and lists one entry per CDR3 protein. The profile shows a few hundred thousand distinct CDR3 sequences, 4.1% of them singletons. Sequenced material: PBMCs, taken 5 days after the yellow fever booster vaccination. This chain joins TRBV5-1 and TRBJ1-3; D gene unclear. This clonotype was sampled from a young man who received the YFV17D yellow fever vaccine. CDR3 nucleotide sequence: TGCGCCAGCAGCTTGTTGGCCCTACGCGGAAACACCATATATTTT. It translates to CASSLLALRGNTIYF.